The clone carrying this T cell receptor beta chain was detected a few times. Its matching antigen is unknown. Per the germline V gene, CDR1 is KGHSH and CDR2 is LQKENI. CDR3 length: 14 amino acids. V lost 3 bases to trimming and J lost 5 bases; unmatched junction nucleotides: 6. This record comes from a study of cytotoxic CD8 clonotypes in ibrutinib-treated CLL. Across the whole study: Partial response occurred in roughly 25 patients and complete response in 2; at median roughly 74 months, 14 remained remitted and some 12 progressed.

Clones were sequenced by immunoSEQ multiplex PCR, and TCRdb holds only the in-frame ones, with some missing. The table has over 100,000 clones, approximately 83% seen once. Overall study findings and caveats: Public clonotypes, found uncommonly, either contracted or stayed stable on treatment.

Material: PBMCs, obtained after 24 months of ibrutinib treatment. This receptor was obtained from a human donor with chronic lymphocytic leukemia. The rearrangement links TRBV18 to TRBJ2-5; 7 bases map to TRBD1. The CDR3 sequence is CASSPPTGYETQYF. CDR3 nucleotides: TGTGCCAGCTCACCGCCGACAGGGTATGAGACCCAGTACTTC.